A selection of T cell receptor beta chains follows, all from one sample in a study of blood T cell repertoires in COVID-19. The repertoire was sequenced with immunoSEQ multiplex PCR; TCRdb's copy has only in-frame clones and lacks some. The sample includes 250,000 to 400,000 clones, around 87% seen only once; the top ten take 1%. Input material: peripheral blood. Source of these receptors: a man aged 50 or older with active or convalescent COVID-19. CDR3s include the opening cysteine and the closing phenylalanine or tryptophan. The D gene is left open where the match is weak. The listing skips clone size in some rows; elsewhere it reads once, few, many or a size class.

v_gene	j_gene	d_gene	abundance	CDR3nt	CDR3aa
TRBV4-3	TRBJ2-2	NA	NA	TGCGCCAGCAGCCAAGATTCCGGGGGTAACACCGGGGAGCTGTTTTTT	CASSQDSGGNTGELFF
TRBV29-1	TRBJ2-1	NA	NA	TGCAGCGTTGTTGATACAGGGACCCCTGGCAATGAGCAGTTCTTC	CSVVDTGTPGNEQFF
TRBV19	TRBJ2-3	TRBD2	once	TGTGCCAGTAGTAGGTCTAGCGGAAGCGACACAGATACGCAGTATTTT	CASSRSSGSDTDTQYF
TRBV5-1	TRBJ2-5	TRBD2	NA	TGCGCCAGCAGCTTCGGGACTAGCGGGACACAAGAGACCCAGTACTTC	CASSFGTSGTQETQYF
TRBV30	TRBJ1-2	TRBD1	NA	TGTGCCTGGAGTGTATTTCCAGGGGGTGGCTACACCTTC	CAWSVFPGGGYTF
TRBV6-4	TRBJ2-1	NA	NA	TGTGCCAGCAGTGTCCTAGCGACTAGCTCCTACAATGAGCAGTTCTTC	CASSVLATSSYNEQFF
TRBV7-2	TRBJ1-5	TRBD1	NA	TGTGCCAGCAGCACCAACAGGGGCCGGAATCAGCCCCAGCATTTT	CASSTNRGRNQPQHF
TRBV18	TRBJ2-2	NA	once	TGTGCCAGCTCACTAAGGACACCGAACACCGGGGAGCTGTTTTTT	CASSLRTPNTGELFF
TRBV6-1	TRBJ2-2	TRBD1	NA	TGTGCCAGCAGTGGGCCGATGACAGGGTTTGGCACCGGGGAGCTGTTTTTT	CASSGPMTGFGTGELFF
TRBV7-6	TRBJ2-2	TRBD2	NA	TGTGCCAGCAGCAGTAGCGGGAGATACACCGGGGAGCTGTTTTTT	CASSSSGRYTGELFF
TRBV19	TRBJ2-3	TRBD2	NA	TGTGCCAGTAGTCAGCTAGCGGGCACCACAGATACGCAGTATTTT	CASSQLAGTTDTQYF
TRBV4-1	TRBJ2-2	NA	NA	TGCGCCAGCAGCCAATACGAGGGGAACACCGGGGAGCTGTTTTTT	CASSQYEGNTGELFF
TRBV18	TRBJ2-1	TRBD2	once	TGTGCCAGCTCACCAAGAGCTAGCGGGAGGTCCGCTCACTCCTACAATGAGCAGTTCTTC	CASSPRASGRSAHSYNEQFF
TRBV29-1	TRBJ2-4	TRBD1	NA	TGCAGCGCCCTGGGACAGGCTTTAGCCAAAAACATTCAGTACTTC	CSALGQALAKNIQYF
TRBV10-3	TRBJ2-3	TRBD1	NA	TGTGCCATCAGGGGAACCGGGACAGGGGCCACAGATACGCAGTATTTT	CAIRGTGTGATDTQYF
TRBV6-6	TRBJ1-5	NA	NA	TGTGCCAGCAGCCCTCCAGGTCAGCCCCAGCATTTT	CASSPPGQPQHF
TRBV5-1	TRBJ1-1	NA	NA	TGCGCCAGCAGTATTGGACGGGGCGGGGGCACTGAAGCTTTCTTT	CASSIGRGGGTEAFF
TRBV6-5	TRBJ1-6	NA	NA	TGTGCCAGCAGTTCCCGGGATCGATCACCCCTCCACTTT	CASSSRDRSPLHF
TRBV7-2	TRBJ2-5	TRBD2	NA	TGTGCCAGCAGCTTAGGCGGCGGGGGGGTCGGTGAGACCCAGTACTTC	CASSLGGGGVGETQYF
TRBV27	TRBJ1-6	TRBD1	once	TGTGCCAGCAGTTACTTAGGACAGGGGGCGACCTATAATTCACCCCTCCACTTT	CASSYLGQGATYNSPLHF
TRBV10-2	TRBJ2-3	NA	once	TGCGCCAGCAGTGCTAGCGTCAGCACAGATACGCAGTATTTT	CASSASVSTDTQYF
TRBV5-6	TRBJ2-5	TRBD1	NA	TGTGCCAGCAGCTTAATCGACAGGGCAGAGACCCAGTACTTC	CASSLIDRAETQYF
TRBV5-6	TRBJ1-2	NA	NA	TGTGCCAGCAGCTTAGGAGACCCAAACTATGGCTACACCTTC	CASSLGDPNYGYTF